This entry lists 13 T cell receptor beta chains sequenced from one sample in a study of T cell responses to AZD1222 COVID-19 vaccine. TCRdb's table, derived via immunoSEQ multiplex PCR, lists solely in-frame clones and lacks some. The table includes 150,000 or so clones, 90% detected once. Here the sequenced sample was peripheral blood, taken on day 0 of AZD1222 vaccination. These receptors originate from an adult in good health.

This rearrangement joins TRBV6-5 to TRBJ1-1; D is undetermined. Between the trimmed V and J ends, which lost 1 base and 1 base, there was a span of 10 bases. The germline gives CDR1 MNHEY, CDR2 SVGAGI. The CDR3 has 15 amino acids. The CDR3 DNA reads as TGTGCCAGCAGTTACTGGGCAGCGGCGAACACTGAAGCTTTCTTT. Its protein is CASSYWAAANTEAFF.

The chain couples TRBV14 to TRBJ2-5, with D possibly called TRBD1 or TRBD2 (5 bases each). Trimming cost V 6 bases and J 5 bases, with 16 bases left between them. There are 14 residues in the CDR3. The germline gives CDR1 SGHDN, CDR2 FVKESK. The CDR3 DNA sequence: TGTGCCAGCAGTCGGGGCTGGGGTCAGGAGACCCAGTACTTC. Translating it yields CASSRGWGQETQYF.

This clone was detected once. The rearrangement links TRBV28 to TRBJ1-1; TRBD1 is a possible D gene (5 bases). The germline gives CDR1 MDHEN, CDR2 SYDVKM. With 4 bases removed from V and 4 bases from J, the gap between germline ends came to 16 bases. The CDR3 runs to 15 residues. CDR3 loop: CASSSPGGLGTEAFF. The DNA of the CDR3 is TGTGCCAGCAGTTCCCCCGGGGGATTGGGCACTGAAGCTTTCTTT.

The CDR3 loop is CASGLQGDQPQHF. CDR3 nucleotide sequence: TGTGCCAGCGGACTCCAGGGGGATCAGCCCCAGCATTTT. This chain uses TRBV6-5 with TRBJ1-5, with TRBD1 identical over 7 bases. The CDR3 covers 13 residues. Looked up from germline, CDR1 is MNHEY and CDR2 is SVGAGI. J was trimmed by 5 bases and V by 8 bases; bases with no gene match: 6.

This chain uses TRBV5-6 with TRBJ1-5; possibly TRBD1 for D (5 bases). Germline V gene sequence: CDR1 SGHDT, CDR2 YYEEEE. The CDR3 is 18 residues long. V was clipped by 2 bases and J by 2 bases, with 20 bases between them. CDR3 nucleotide sequence: TGTGCCAGCAGCTTTGGGGGGAATTGGTTAAGAGGCAATCAGCCCCAGCATTTT. Translation gives CASSFGGNWLRGNQPQHF.

The chain uses TRBV30 and TRBJ2-2; 8 bases agree with TRBD1. V shed 1 base and J 7 bases; nucleotides not matched to a gene: 11. The CDR3 totals 16 residues. Germline V lookup: CDR1 GTSNPN, CDR2 SVGIG (reference sequence). The CDR3 loop reads CAWSAGQGRFNGELFF. CDR3 DNA sequence: TGTGCCTGGAGTGCCGGACAGGGACGCTTTAACGGGGAGCTGTTTTTT.

This clone was seen a single time. In DNA, the CDR3 is TGTGCCAGCAGCTTGACCCCCGGAATCGGCGGCGGCTACACCTTC. The encoded protein is CASSLTPGIGGGYTF. This sequence joins TRBV7-8 and TRBJ1-2; D unresolved. There are 15 residues in the CDR3. The germline V gene encodes CDR1 SGHVS and CDR2 FQNEAQ. V was clipped by 3 bases and J by 8 bases, with 19 bases between them.

The chain carries TRBV29-1 and TRBJ2-5; 9 bases map to TRBD1. V trimming: 6 bases; J trimming: 4 bases; junction bases outside the gene matches: 6. The CDR3 runs to 13 residues. Looked up from germline, CDR1 is SQVTM and CDR2 is ANQGSEA. CDR3 in DNA: TGCAGCGTAGGACAGGGGTTTAGAGAGACCCAGTACTTC. It specifies CSVGQGFRETQYF.

This clone is labeled large. CDR3 region: CASSLVGASNEQFF. CDR3 in DNA: TGTGCCAGCAGCTTAGTTGGGGCGAGCAATGAGCAGTTCTTC. The chain uses TRBV11-1 and TRBJ2-1; possibly TRBD1 for D (5 bases). Trimming removed 1 base from V and 6 bases from J, with 10 bases in between. The germline V gene encodes CDR1 SGHAT and CDR2 FQDESV (reference sequence). CDR3 length: 14 amino acids.

The rearrangement joins TRBV6-5 to TRBJ2-3, with D maybe TRBD1 (6 bases). The ends were cut back, 6 bases at V and 1 base at J, with 8 bases in the middle. This CDR3 has 13 residues. Per germline, CDR1 MNHEY and CDR2 SVGAGI. The CDR3 DNA follows: TGTGCCAGCAGAAACAGGGGCACAGATACGCAGTATTTT. Residues: CASRNRGTDTQYF.

This clone showed up just once. The DNA for the CDR3 is TGTGCCAGCAGTGACGAGAGGAATGCCCTTAACTATGGCTACACCTTC. This translates into CASSDERNALNYGYTF. The chain has TRBV6-1 and TRBJ1-2, with no clear D. The germline CDR1 and CDR2 sequences are MNHNS and SASEGT. The CDR3 totals 16 residues. V was clipped by 3 bases and J by 1 base, with 15 bases between them.

For this clone: A read error may produce the germline difference seen at one junction end. The chain employs TRBV2 and TRBJ2-4; D possibly corresponds to TRBD2 (7 bases). CDR1 is SNHLY and CDR2 is FYNNEI in the germline V gene. The CDR3 sequence is 13 residues long. The DNA of the CDR3 is TGTGCCAGCAGGAGGGCGGGGGCGCTTATAATTGACTTC. Translation: CASRRAGALIIDF.

This sequence joins TRBV5-1 and TRBJ2-2; 10 positions agree with TRBD2. J was trimmed by 1 base and V by 1 base; bases with no gene match: 1. This CDR3 contains 16 residues. Germline loops: CDR1 SGHRS, CDR2 YFSETQ. In DNA form, the CDR3 reads TGCGCCAGCAGCTTGAGACTAGCGGGGAACACCGGGGAGCTGTTTTTT. Residues: CASSLRLAGNTGELFF.